This section outlines one T cell receptor beta chain sequence together with its context. The data originate from a study of blood T cell repertoires in COVID-19. Background on the study: T cells, B-cell-depleted T cells, or PBMCs supplied cDNA or gDNA.

The V gene lost 5 bases and the J gene lost 4 bases, with 7 bases spanning the gap. Germline V gene sequence: CDR1 SGHNT, CDR2 YENEEA. The CDR3 has 12 amino acids. Source study methods: Reference gene primers were amplified, and this amplification served to estimate nucleated cell counts. Measured with immunoSEQ multiplex PCR; TCRdb has only the in-frame clones, and not every one. V and J calls and clone size follow that table, whereas D and trimming were derived from the DNA. In the table there are 150,000 to 200,000 clones, about 88% of which are singletons. The chain links TRBV11-3 to TRBJ2-3; D is uncertain. The specimen sequenced was peripheral blood. This TCR was sampled from a man in his fifties or sixties with acute or convalescent COVID-19. CDR3 bases: TGTGCCAGCAGCGAGAGATCAGATACGCAGTATTTT. It is translated as CASSERSDTQYF.